The T cell receptor (beta chain) under discussion was sequenced for a study of T cell changes during pregnancy in multiple sclerosis. The method was immunoSEQ multiplex PCR; TCRdb's version includes in-frame clones alone and lacks a portion of them. Of about 120,000 clones in the sample, under 95% are singletons; the top ten hold 6.2%. Germline V lookup: CDR1 SGHRS, CDR2 YFSETQ. V trimming: 1 base; J trimming: 0 bases; junction bases outside the gene matches: 6. The CDR3 consists of 16 residues. The rearrangement links TRBV5-1 to TRBJ1-1; 7 bases are a match to TRBD1. This sequence originates from a female donor with multiple sclerosis, enrolled in a pregnancy study. Sample: peripheral blood, taken before pregnancy. The CDR3 spells CASSLRLTGLNTEAFF. CDR3 DNA sequence: TGCGCCAGCAGCTTGAGGCTGACAGGGCTGAACACTGAAGCTTTCTTT.